These 29 T cell receptor beta chains share one sample of origin, sequenced in a study of CD8+CD57+ T cells in acquired aplastic anemia. All sequencing subjects had displayed CD8+CD57+ cell expansion on flow cytometry. Profiles of TCR beta VDJ and CDR3 were generated from a genomic DNA template. TCRdb used MiXCR to reprocess the reads, holding one entry per CDR3 protein. This table has some 140,000 distinct CDR3 sequences, less than 60% appearing once. What was sequenced was sorted CD4+, CD8+, or CD8+CD57+ T cells (not recorded which) from PBMCs. The receptors here all came from a human donor with aplastic anemia.

The chain combines TRBV19 with TRBJ2-2; D might be TRBD1 or TRBD2, each matching 5 bases. The germline V gene encodes CDR1 LNHDA and CDR2 SQIVND (reference sequence). V shed 2 bases and J shed 2 bases, with 9 bases lying between them. The CDR3 runs 15 residues. CDR3 DNA sequence: TGTGCCAGTAGTATAACTTGGGACAACACCGGGGAGCTGTTTTTT. Translated: CASSITWDNTGELFF.

This clonotype was seen repeatedly, ten times or more. The DNA for the CDR3 is TGCGCCAGCAGCTTGGAAGGGGCACAAACTCCCTACGAGCAGTACTTC. Amino acid sequence: CASSLEGAQTPYEQYF. The chain employs TRBV5-1 and TRBJ2-7; D is perhaps TRBD1 (5 bases). The CDR3 is 16 amino acids. Germline V gene data show CDR1 as SGHRS and CDR2 as YFSETQ. V gave up 0 bases and J gave up 2 bases, with 15 bases separating them.

This clonotype was seen a handful of times. The V gene is TRBV7-9, the J gene TRBJ2-5; TRBD1 aligns across 9 bases. The germline gives CDR1 SEHNR, CDR2 FQNEAQ (reference sequence). Trimming removed 3 bases from V and 5 bases from J; junction bases left unmatched: 4. The CDR3 contains 14 residues. The DNA of the CDR3 is TGTGCCAGCAGCTTTGGGACAGGGTGGGAGACCCAGTACTTC. It yields the protein CASSFGTGWETQYF.

V is TRBV11-3 and J is TRBJ2-7, with 11 bases lining up with TRBD1. Germline CDR1 SGHNT, CDR2 YENEEA. The CDR3 has 15 amino acids. With 3 bases clipped from V and 5 bases from J, the junction kept 6 bases outside the gene matches. The CDR3, as DNA: TGTGCCAGCAGCTTCCGGGACAGGGGGTTGCACGAGCAGTACTTC. It translates to CASSFRDRGLHEQYF.

The gene calls are TRBV29-1 and TRBJ2-3; no clear D. The CDR3 has 13 residues. The V gene lost 3 bases and the J gene lost 2 bases, with 9 bases spanning the gap. Germline CDR1 SQVTM, CDR2 ANQGSEA. The CDR3 sequence is CSVDVESTDTQYF. The CDR3 DNA reads as TGCAGCGTTGATGTTGAGTCCACAGATACGCAGTATTTT.

The rearrangement links TRBV19 to TRBJ1-2; no firm D call. The CDR3 has 13 amino acids. V was cut by 4 bases and J by 1 base, with 7 bases left in between. Germline loops: CDR1 LNHDA, CDR2 SQIVND (reference sequence). CDR3 protein: CASSTGLNYGYTF. The CDR3, as DNA: TGTGCCAGTAGTACCGGGCTTAACTATGGCTACACCTTC.

This clonotype came up a few times. The rearrangement uses TRBV5-1 and TRBJ1-3; 12 nucleotides align to TRBD1. Germline lookup yields CDR1 SGHRS and CDR2 YFSETQ. The CDR3 length is 19 residues. The junction had 11 bases not matched to a gene; V was cut back by 4 bases and J by 0 bases. The CDR3 is CASSPRGTGGLSSGNTIYF. DNA of the CDR3: TGCGCCAGCAGCCCGCGGGGGACAGGGGGCCTTAGCTCTGGAAACACCATATATTTT.

On this clonotype: An end of the junction does not agree with germline; a read error may underlie this. The V call is TRBV20-1, the J call TRBJ1-1; D is unclear. This CDR3 spans 11 amino acids. Germline CDR1 and CDR2: DFQATT and SNEGSKA (reference sequence). CDR3 protein: CSARDPAEASF. The CDR3 DNA is TGCAGTGCTAGAGATCCCGCTGAAGCTTCCTTT.

A few counts support this clonotype. A read error may be the cause here, since a much bigger clone is one base away. The chain is built from TRBV12-3 or TRBV12-4 and TRBJ1-5, with a weak D call TRBD1 (5 bases). There are 15 residues in the CDR3. CDR3 bases: TGTGTCAGCAGTTTTGTCGGGACGGCTTTTCAGCCCCAGCATTTT. Protein product: CVSSFVGTAFQPQHF.

This clonotype was counted many times. The chain employs TRBV19 and TRBJ1-2, with D perhaps matching TRBD1 (6 bases). V was trimmed by 11 bases and J by 3 bases, leaving 13 bases between them. Germline V gene sequence: CDR1 LNHDA, CDR2 SQIVND (reference sequence). The CDR3 extends over 12 amino acids. CDR3 in DNA: TGTGCCTCCCACCCAGGGGACTATGGCTACACCTTC. It yields the protein CASHPGDYGYTF.

The V gene is TRBV2, the J gene TRBJ1-2; a possible D gene is TRBD1 (6 bases). The V and J ends lost 7 bases and 5 bases respectively, with 11 bases between them. This CDR3 has 12 residues. The germline CDR1 and CDR2 sequences are SNHLY and FYNNEI. This CDR3 is CASIRGGYGYTF. The CDR3 DNA follows: TGTGCCAGCATAAGGGGGGGATATGGCTACACCTTC.

The gene calls are TRBV2 and TRBJ1-1; D is possibly TRBD1 (5 bases). Germline assignment: CDR1 SNHLY and CDR2 FYNNEI. This CDR3 region has 14 residues. The V and J ends lost 6 bases and 2 bases respectively, with 13 bases between them. CDR3 sequence (DNA): TGTGCCAGCAGCCTCAGTGGGGGAAACACTGAAGCTTTCTTT. Its protein product is CASSLSGGNTEAFF.

CDR3 nucleotide sequence: TGTGCCAGCAGCCAAGGTGCCAGCCGGCAAAACATTCAGTACTTC. Encoded protein: CASSQGASRQNIQYF. This chain connects TRBV3-1 to TRBJ2-4, with no clear D. Germline values: CDR1 LGHDT, CDR2 YNNKEL (reference sequence). The CDR3 is 15 residues long. Between the trimmed V and J ends, which lost 1 base and 5 bases, there was a span of 12 bases. Using reference TRBV3-1 and TRBJ2-4 for the parts outside the CDR3, the full variable domain is DTAVSQTPKYLVTQMGNDKSIKCEQNLGHDTMYWYKQDSKKFLKIMFSYNNKELIINETVPNRFSPKSPDKAHLNLHINSLELGDSAVYFCASSQGASRQNIQYFGAGTRLSVL.

This clonotype was recorded a few times. V usage is TRBV10-3 and J usage is TRBJ2-7, with 8 bases fitting TRBD1. There are 15 residues in the CDR3. V trimming: 2 bases; J trimming: 6 bases; junction bases outside the gene matches: 9. Germline V gene sequence: CDR1 ENHRY, CDR2 SYGVKD. In DNA, the CDR3 is TGTGCCATCAGTGAGACACCGGGACAGGCCACCGAGCAGTACTTC. Protein product: CAISETPGQATEQYF.

The gene calls are TRBV20-1 and TRBJ1-5, with D hard to call. The CDR3 consists of 14 residues. Between the trimmed V and J ends, which lost 6 bases and 7 bases, there was a span of 19 bases. CDR1 is DFQATT and CDR2 is SNEGSKA in the germline V gene (reference sequence). CDR3 nucleotides: TGCAGTGCAACGGATAGGGAGTTAGGACAGCCCCAGCATTTT. This encodes CSATDRELGQPQHF.

This clonotype was counted between two and nine times. The DNA of the CDR3 is TGCGCCAGCAGCTTGGCAGGACTACCGTCGAACGAGCAGTACTTC. Protein: CASSLAGLPSNEQYF. V usage is TRBV5-1 and J usage is TRBJ2-7, with D possibly matching TRBD2 (6 bases). Germline V lookup: CDR1 SGHRS, CDR2 YFSETQ. The ends were cut back, 0 bases at V and 5 bases at J, with 15 bases in the middle. The CDR3 totals 15 residues.

This clonotype was seen repeatedly, ten times or more. The rearrangement joins TRBV4-2 to TRBJ2-2; no clear D gene. The CDR3 length is 15 residues. Germline V gene sequence: CDR1 LGHNA, CDR2 YNFKEQ. The germline V and J ends were trimmed by 4 bases and 0 bases, with 9 bases remaining between them. Here the CDR3 DNA reads TGTGCCAGCAGCCGGGGATCCACGAACACCGGGGAGCTGTTTTTT. Translated: CASSRGSTNTGELFF.

The rearrangement links TRBV18 to TRBJ1-6; D gene uncertain. V gave up 2 bases and J gave up 3 bases, with 8 bases separating them. CDR1 and CDR2 from the germline V gene are KGHSH and LQKENI. The length of the CDR3 is 15 residues. The DNA of the CDR3 is TGTGCCAGCTCACCAAGAACAGTCTATAATTCACCCCTCCACTTT. It yields the protein CASSPRTVYNSPLHF.

The rearrangement links TRBV10-3 to TRBJ1-5; D is undetermined. Germline V gene lookup returns CDR1 ENHRY and CDR2 SYGVKD. Trimming left V 5 bases short and J 2 bases short, with 10 bases between. This CDR3 comprises 14 residues. CDR3 nucleotides: TGTGCCATCAGTCGGGAACGGGGCAATCAGCCCCAGCATTTT. Amino acid sequence: CAISRERGNQPQHF.

This clonotype was counted at least ten times. CDR3 DNA: TGTGCCAGTAGTATAAGTTTTAGGGGATTCGAGGAGACCCAGTACTTC. This gives the protein CASSISFRGFEETQYF. This chain links TRBV19 with TRBJ2-5, with a weak D call TRBD1 (5 bases). CDR3 length: 16 residues. The germline gives CDR1 LNHDA, CDR2 SQIVND (reference sequence). V lost 2 bases and J 5 bases, leaving 18 bases between the germline ends.

This clonotype was seen only once. The chain uses TRBV2 and TRBJ2-3; D remains unclear. Trimming removed 3 bases at V and 6 bases at J, with 10 bases between. The CDR3 runs 13 residues. Germline values: CDR1 SNHLY, CDR2 FYNNEI. The CDR3 reads CASSDTPGDTQYF. CDR3 DNA: TGTGCCAGCAGTGATACACCCGGGGATACGCAGTATTTT.

The J gene is TRBJ2-7, the V gene TRBV9; 13 bases are shared with TRBD2. Trimming took 4 bases from V and 2 from J; bases not matched to a gene: 3. The CDR3 spans 15 residues. Germline V gene lookup returns CDR1 SGDLS and CDR2 YYNGEE. The CDR3 sequence is CASSTGLAGTYEQYF. Here the CDR3 DNA reads TGTGCCAGCAGCACGGGACTAGCGGGAACCTACGAGCAGTACTTC.

The chain recombines TRBV20-1 with TRBJ1-1; 11 nucleotides match TRBD1. The CDR3 consists of 18 residues. Losses at the gene ends were 2 bases for V and 1 base for J; bases not matched to a gene: 12. Per germline, CDR1 DFQATT and CDR2 SNEGSKA (reference sequence). CDR3 sequence (DNA): TGCAGTGCTAGAATCCGGCCGGGACAGGGGGGCTCGAACACTGAAGCTTTCTTT. Its protein is CSARIRPGQGGSNTEAFF.

In this sample, this clonotype turned up a few times. The chain joins TRBV10-3 to TRBJ1-5, with TRBD1 matching over 7 bases. CDR1 ENHRY and CDR2 SYGVKD come from the germline V gene. CDR3 length: 16 residues. The junction had 8 bases not matched to a gene; V was cut back by 6 bases and J by 0 bases. The CDR3 bases are TGTGCCATCAGCCCGGGACAGACGTATAGCAATCAGCCCCAGCATTTT. It translates to CAISPGQTYSNQPQHF.

To note about this clonotype: A much more abundant neighbour one base away suggests this may be a read error. V gene TRBV14 combines with J gene TRBJ2-3, with TRBD2 as a possible D gene (5 bases). Trimming shortened V by 0 bases and J by 6 bases, and 10 bases separated the two germline ends. This CDR3 region has 14 residues. CDR1 and CDR2 (germline): SGHDN, FVKESK. The DNA for the CDR3 is TGTGCCAGCAGCCAAGATCTGACGGGGGATACGCAGTATTTT. This codes for CASSQDLTGDTQYF.

This clonotype occurred a few times. The V and J genes are TRBV2 and TRBJ1-2; the match to TRBD1 covers 8 bases. Germline V gene data show CDR1 as SNHLY and CDR2 as FYNNEI. CDR3 size: 15 residues. Germline trimming cut 3 bases from V and 1 base from J; bases unmatched to any gene: 4. CDR3 residues: CASSDRTGSNYGYTF. The CDR3 nucleotides read TGTGCCAGCAGTGACCGGACAGGGAGTAACTATGGCTACACCTTC.

In its sample, this clonotype was seen once. The J gene is TRBJ2-3, the V gene TRBV10-1, with 10 bases lining up with TRBD2. Losses at the gene ends were 3 bases for V and 5 bases for J; bases not matched to a gene: 8. In germline, CDR1 is WNHNN, CDR2 SYGVQD (reference sequence). The CDR3 contains 16 residues. CDR3 amino acids: CASSDSAGGQRDTQYF. In DNA form, the CDR3 reads TGCGCCAGCAGTGATTCAGCGGGGGGGCAGAGAGATACGCAGTATTTT.

To note about this clonotype: At one end the junction does not follow the germline gene, possibly because of a read error. V gene TRBV15 combines with J gene TRBJ2-7, with a possible D match to TRBD2 (6 bases). Germline-derived CDR1 and CDR2 are LNHNV and YYDKDF (reference sequence). The CDR3 sequence is 14 residues long. The DNA of the CDR3 is TGTGCCGCCAGCAGAGAACTAGCTGCCTACGAGCAGTACTTC. This sequence encodes CAASRELAAYEQYF.

The table lists this clonotype with a few counts. The chain has TRBV2 and TRBJ2-7; 9 nucleotides align to TRBD1. This CDR3 contains 15 residues. The germline gives CDR1 SNHLY, CDR2 FYNNEI. J was trimmed by 2 bases and V by 5 bases; bases with no gene match: 7. The CDR3 region is CASSPWTGATYEQYF. CDR3 in DNA: TGTGCCAGCAGTCCGTGGACAGGGGCCACCTACGAGCAGTACTTC.